This TCR beta chain was sequenced for a study of shared clonotypes between healthy human individuals (dated by TCRdb to 2018 to 2021). Broadly, across the study: A couple of women and a few men aged 18 to 49 years were included in the cohort. To estimate repertoire size and how much clonotype sharing occurs between individuals, the study deeply sequenced the blood TCR repertoires of roughly 5 healthy adults. Each donor's leukapheresis produced roughly between roughly 0.85 and 10 billion PBMCs. Libraries were prepared and TCR repertoires were sequenced by different laboratories using diverse techniques, in order to increase sequencing depth and limit assay-specific biases. For each donor, three plates each were used for CD4 naive and CD4 memory, two plates were used for CD8 naive, and one plate was used for CD8 memory. Beyond this particular receptor, the publication reports: Based on pairwise subsampling, the degree of clonotype sharing among donors was expected to be affected by sequencing depth. Sampling was restricted to blood, and TCR repertoires in tissue are likely to differ from TCR repertoires in blood. When several donors were compared, the shared fraction of clonotypes was roughly 5% for naive CD4, 3.5% to 4% for naive CD8, 2.3% for memory CD4, and 0.4% for memory CD8. Even with the large sequencing depth, rarefaction of the sorted-subset datasets indicated that sequencing was incomplete. Estimated clonotype richness was generally larger for naive than for memory subsets. The genetic and exposure-history diversity represented was limited by the small number of donors. Compared with non-shared clonotypes, the clonotypes found in all four sorted-subset donors had higher generation probabilities.

TCR CDR3 regions were amplified from genomic DNA by multiplex PCR using the deep immunoSEQ assay. For each cell subset, the extracted genomic DNA was distributed evenly across all wells of several immunoSEQ 96-well plates, and each plate served as one replicate. For sorted subsets, about 220 ng of genomic DNA, equivalent to around 31,000 T cell genomes, went into each replicate PCR. Purified libraries were quantified with a Qubit 3.0 fluorometer, sized on a Bioanalyzer 2100, and re-quantified with the KAPA Library Quantification kit. Every immunoSEQ 96-well plate was sequenced on a separate single-read 150-cycle Illumina NextSeq 550 flow cell. In the source study's methods: Because the immunoSEQ output held only junctional sequences and lacked quality scores, the filtering could not match the filtering applied to full-length reads. Sequences were annotated with PyIR, a Python wrapper for IgBLAST v1.9, using IMGT germline references to assign V/J genes and CDR3. Any read was removed if the V/J assignment was weak (E-value above 1e-6), the CDR3 was missing, or the read contained stop codons, out-of-frame junctions, or ambiguous translated residues. V3J clonotypes were defined as sequences sharing the same inferred V gene, J gene, and CDR3 amino acid sequence. To compute the percentage overlap between repertoires, the number of shared unique clonotypes was divided by the size of the smaller repertoire. Three approaches were used to assess repertoire richness: RTK rarefaction, the Chao1 estimator, and Recon v2.1 estimates of unobserved clonotypes. Generation probabilities for all TCRbeta clonotypes obtained by the gDNA method from a handful of donors were computed using OLGA. TCRdb carries this immuneACCESS record with in-frame sequences only. Its versions omit some clonotypes, under half of them owing to an unresolved V gene in the studies checked, with the rest unexplained. V, J and clone size were drawn from that table, and D and trimming were deduced from the DNA. Counted in this sample were about 2.3 million clones; around 93% of them appeared once. The ten largest clones add up to more than 0.35% of the sample.

About this clone itself: Its recognized antigen is unknown. No much larger clone is present one base from it, and per-base qualities are unavailable. The sample contains more than one DNA sequence encoding this CDR3.

Donors were healthy HIV-negative adults with no recently reported acute infections or vaccinations. Every donor was a Caucasian adult residing in Nashville, Tennessee, USA. CD4+ T cells were enriched by magnetic negative selection; naive cells were then positively selected on CD45RA, and the negative fraction formed the memory subset. After blood collection by leukapheresis, PBMCs were isolated using Ficoll-Histopaque density gradient centrifugation and then cryopreserved in the vapor phase of liquid nitrogen. Analytical flow cytometry was used to check the purity and quantity of every magnetically sorted T cell population. Genomic DNA was isolated from every sorted fraction and measured by UV absorbance on a Nanodrop 2000c. The clonotype originates from a man aged 18 to 30 in good health. Some clones in this sample may be carry-over from other donors' samples. Sequenced material: naive CD4+ T cells from PBMCs. This specimen's cell subset or site label, interpreted: CD45RA+ positively selected.

The DNA is TGCAGCGTTGAGGGCAGGGTGAACACTGAAGCTTTCTTT. Its translation is CSVEGRVNTEAFF. The chain uses TRBV29-1 and TRBJ1-1, with TRBD1 tentatively as D gene (5 bases match). The CDR3, from cysteine to phenylalanine, totals 13 residues. Solely the CDR3 DNA is kept, with 39 bases framed from the first base. The germline V gene gives CDR1 as SQVTM and CDR2 as ANQGSEA. V was cut back by 3 bases and J by 0 bases, leaving a gap of 8 bases between them.